A selection of T cell receptor beta chains follows, all from one sample in a study of T cell responses to AZD1222 COVID-19 vaccine. Only in-frame clones appear in the TCRdb table, and some are missing; sequencing was by immunoSEQ multiplex PCR. The sample has under 150,000 clones, more than 85% seen once; the top ten hold around 5.4%. The sample in question was peripheral blood, obtained on day 0 of AZD1222 vaccination. These receptors all stem from an adult in good health. Both conserved end residues are part of each CDR3. The order of the fields is CDR3 protein, CDR3 DNA, V gene, J gene, D gene, clone size. The D gene is left open where the match is weak. Some rows have no size entry. The others give once, few or many, or a class for an expanded clone.

CATSDLTPVRGATNEKLFF	TGTGCCACCAGTGACCTAACGCCCGTGAGAGGGGCAACTAATGAAAAACTGTTTTTT	TRBV24-1	TRBJ1-4	-	once
CASSSQGSSYNSPLHF	TGTGCCAGCAGTTCACAGGGGAGCTCCTATAATTCACCCCTCCACTTT	TRBV27	TRBJ1-6	TRBD1	few
CASSLALANTGELFF	TGTGCCAGCAGCTTAGCGTTGGCGAACACCGGGGAGCTGTTTTTT	TRBV7-2	TRBJ2-2	-	-
CAPGDAVGNLGDSNQPQHF	TGTGCCCCCGGGGACGCTGTCGGGAACCTTGGGGATAGCAATCAGCCCCAGCATTTT	TRBV15	TRBJ1-5	-	-
CASSELTSGYYNEQFF	TGTGCCAGCAGTGAACTGACTAGCGGTTACTACAATGAGCAGTTCTTC	TRBV2	TRBJ2-1	TRBD2	-
CASSVLGGEKLFF	TGTGCCAGCAGTGTTCTAGGAGGGGAAAAACTGTTTTTT	TRBV2	TRBJ1-4	-	-
CASSVSGGARYNEQFF	TGTGCCAGCAGCGTAAGCGGGGGGGCACGATACAATGAGCAGTTCTTC	TRBV9	TRBJ2-1	TRBD2	once
CASSFSIEQYF	TGTGCCAGCAGTTTTTCCATAGAGCAGTACTTC	TRBV12-3/TRBV12-4	TRBJ2-7	-	few
CASSIGRGGTGELFF	TGTGCCAGTAGTATTGGCAGGGGGGGCACCGGGGAGCTGTTTTTT	TRBV19	TRBJ2-2	-	-
CASSLGGTGGASGSPLHF	TGTGCCAGCAGCTTAGGAGGGACAGGGGGCGCTTCGGGATCACCCCTCCACTTT	TRBV7-8	TRBJ1-6	TRBD1	-
CSASLAREGLHEQFF	TGCAGTGCCAGTCTAGCGAGGGAGGGTTTGCATGAGCAGTTCTTC	TRBV20-1	TRBJ2-1	TRBD2	-
CASSLLAENTGELFF	TGTGCCAGCAGCCTACTAGCGGAGAACACCGGGGAGCTGTTTTTT	TRBV6-5	TRBJ2-2	TRBD2	-
CASSQDWTDTGELFF	TGTGCCAGCAGCCAAGATTGGACAGACACCGGGGAGCTGTTTTTT	TRBV4-2	TRBJ2-2	-	-
CASSYSEVFGNWNTEAFF	TGTGCCAGCAGTTACTCGGAAGTTTTCGGTAACTGGAACACTGAAGCTTTCTTT	TRBV6-2/TRBV6-3	TRBJ1-1	-	-
CASSLVGSGYTF	TGTGCCAGCAGTTTGGTGGGTAGTGGCTACACCTTC	TRBV6-5	TRBJ1-2	-	-
CASSYGGDNQPQHF	TGTGCCAGCAGTTATGGAGGCGATAATCAGCCCCAGCATTTT	TRBV6-2/TRBV6-3	TRBJ1-5	-	once
CAISDGPNTEAFF	TGTGCCATCAGTGACGGTCCGAACACTGAAGCTTTCTTT	TRBV10-3	TRBJ1-1	-	-
CASSAQGGTAFF	TGTGCCAGCAGCGCCCAGGGGGGCACGGCTTTCTTT	TRBV9	TRBJ1-1	TRBD1	-
CASSMQGLPTYEQYF	TGTGCCAGTAGTATGCAGGGACTCCCAACCTACGAGCAGTACTTC	TRBV19	TRBJ2-7	-	-
CASSTQGNTGELFF	TGTGCCAGCAGCACGCAGGGGAACACCGGGGAGCTGTTTTTT	TRBV7-2	TRBJ2-2	-	-
CASTVTGTSGGAGDTQYF	TGTGCCAGCACCGTAACCGGGACTAGCGGGGGGGCGGGAGATACGCAGTATTTT	TRBV5-6	TRBJ2-3	TRBD2	-
CASSKTGTVGTEAFF	TGTGCCAGCAGTAAGACAGGGACAGTAGGCACTGAAGCTTTCTTT	TRBV6-5	TRBJ1-1	TRBD1	once
CSAIDVPLGYGYTF	TGCAGTGCTATTGATGTCCCCCTGGGATATGGCTACACCTTC	TRBV20-1	TRBJ1-2	-	-
CASSQRTSGLYEQYF	TGCGCCAGCAGCCAAAGGACTAGCGGCCTCTACGAGCAGTACTTC	TRBV4-3	TRBJ2-7	TRBD2	-
CASTLTGDSNQPQHF	TGTGCCAGTACCCTGACAGGAGATAGCAATCAGCCCCAGCATTTT	TRBV19	TRBJ1-5	-	-
CASSGIDRGYNEQFF	TGTGCCAGCAGCGGTATCGACCGGGGATACAATGAGCAGTTCTTC	TRBV5-8	TRBJ2-1	-	-
CSASEPRTRVNEQFF	TGCAGTGCTAGTGAGCCCCGAACGCGGGTCAATGAGCAGTTCTTC	TRBV20-1	TRBJ2-1	-	-
CASRVQGESTDTQYF	TGTGCCAGCAGGGTACAGGGGGAAAGCACAGATACGCAGTATTTT	TRBV6-5	TRBJ2-3	TRBD1	-
CASYSAGLNSPLHF	TGTGCCAGCTATTCCGCCGGACTTAATTCACCCCTCCACTTT	TRBV28	TRBJ1-6	-	-
CASSDRAPSSGANVLTF	TGTGCCAGCAGTGACAGGGCCCCCTCGAGCGGGGCCAACGTCCTGACTTTC	TRBV6-2/TRBV6-3	TRBJ2-6	TRBD1	-
CASSQGFRYEKLFF	TGTGCCAGCAGCCAAGGGTTCCGATATGAAAAACTGTTTTTT	TRBV14	TRBJ1-4	-	-
CASNRRSYNEQFF	TGTGCCAGCAATAGACGATCCTACAATGAGCAGTTCTTC	TRBV7-2	TRBJ2-1	-	-
CASSQELAGGSYNEQFF	TGCGCCAGCAGCCAAGAACTAGCGGGGGGATCCTACAATGAGCAGTTCTTC	TRBV4-3	TRBJ2-1	TRBD2	-
CASSIGRYSTDTQYF	TGTGCCAGTAGTATCGGACGGTACAGCACAGATACGCAGTATTTT	TRBV19	TRBJ2-3	-	-
CASSYVAGNSPLHF	TGTGCCAGCAGTTACGTCGCCGGGAATTCACCCCTCCACTTT	TRBV6-5	TRBJ1-6	-	-
CASSLGEGDEQYF	TGTGCCAGCAGCTTAGGCGAGGGCGACGAGCAGTACTTC	TRBV7-9	TRBJ2-7	-	-
CASSMIGGSYEQYF	TGCGCCAGCAGCATGATCGGGGGCTCCTACGAGCAGTACTTC	TRBV5-1	TRBJ2-7	-	-
CASSRTGLNQPQHF	TGTGCCAGCTCCCGGACAGGGCTCAATCAGCCCCAGCATTTT	TRBV9	TRBJ1-5	TRBD1	-
CASSLFPFRAGTTNEQFF	TGTGCCAGCAGCTTATTCCCGTTTCGGGCGGGAACCACCAATGAGCAGTTCTTC	TRBV7-6	TRBJ2-1	-	-
CASSESGGHPTGELFF	TGTGCCAGCAGTGAAAGCGGGGGTCACCCCACCGGGGAGCTGTTTTTT	TRBV2	TRBJ2-2	TRBD2	-
CASSLGTSGSTGELFF	TGTGCCAGCAGCTTAGGGACTAGCGGGAGCACCGGGGAGCTGTTTTTT	TRBV7-2	TRBJ2-2	TRBD2	once
CATSAEDRLYEQYF	TGTGCCACCAGCGCCGAGGACAGACTCTACGAGCAGTACTTC	TRBV24-1	TRBJ2-7	-	-
CASSLMDHGGYTF	TGTGCCAGCAGTTTAATGGACCATGGGGGCTACACCTTC	TRBV12-3/TRBV12-4	TRBJ1-2	-	-
CASNWAGTSGGSPYEQYF	TGTGCCAGCAACTGGGCGGGGACTAGCGGGGGGTCTCCCTACGAGCAGTACTTC	TRBV7-2	TRBJ2-7	TRBD2	-
CASSLDRSNEKLFF	TGTGCCAGCAGCTTGGACAGGTCAAATGAAAAACTGTTTTTT	TRBV7-2	TRBJ1-4	TRBD1	-
CASSIMLAGTTGELFF	TGTGCCAGTAGTATCATGCTAGCGGGGACCACCGGGGAGCTGTTTTTT	TRBV19	TRBJ2-2	TRBD2	-
CASSYTDTQYF	TGCGCCAGCAGTTACACAGATACGCAGTATTTT	TRBV10-2	TRBJ2-3	-	-
CSVGAAGAHYGYTF	TGCAGCGTTGGGGCGGCGGGGGCCCACTATGGCTACACCTTC	TRBV29-1	TRBJ1-2	-	-
CATDGGFGYGYTF	TGTGCCACCGACGGGGGTTTCGGCTATGGCTACACCTTC	TRBV28	TRBJ1-2	-	-
CASSLQPGANVLTF	TGTGCCAGCAGCTTACAGCCTGGGGCCAACGTCCTGACTTTC	TRBV7-2	TRBJ2-6	-	-
CASSSIGTSGTDTQYF	TGTGCCAGCAGTTCAATCGGGACTAGCGGCACAGATACGCAGTATTTT	TRBV28	TRBJ2-3	TRBD2	-
CSVVGRTASYEQYF	TGCAGCGTTGTCGGGAGAACAGCATCCTACGAGCAGTACTTC	TRBV29-1	TRBJ2-7	-	-
CASSLWPPGQGRNTGELFF	TGTGCCAGCAGTTTATGGCCCCCGGGACAGGGGAGGAACACCGGGGAGCTGTTTTTT	TRBV27	TRBJ2-2	TRBD1	-